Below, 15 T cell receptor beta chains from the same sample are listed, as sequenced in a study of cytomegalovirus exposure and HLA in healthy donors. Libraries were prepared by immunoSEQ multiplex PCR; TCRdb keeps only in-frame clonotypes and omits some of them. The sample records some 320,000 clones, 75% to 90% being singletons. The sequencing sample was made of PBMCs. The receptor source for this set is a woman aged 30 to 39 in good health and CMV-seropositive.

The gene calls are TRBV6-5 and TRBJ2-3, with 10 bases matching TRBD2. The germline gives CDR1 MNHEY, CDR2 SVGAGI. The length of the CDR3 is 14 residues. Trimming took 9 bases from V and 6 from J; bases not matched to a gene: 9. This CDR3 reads CASSRAAGGDTQYF. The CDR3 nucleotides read TGTGCCAGTAGTCGTGCAGCGGGGGGGGATACGCAGTATTTT.

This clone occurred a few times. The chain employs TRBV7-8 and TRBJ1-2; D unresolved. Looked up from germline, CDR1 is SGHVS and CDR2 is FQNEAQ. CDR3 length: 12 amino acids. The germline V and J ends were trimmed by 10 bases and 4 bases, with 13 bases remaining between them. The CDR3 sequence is CATLTAGYGYTF. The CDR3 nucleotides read TGTGCCACCCTTACAGCTGGCTATGGCTACACCTTC.

The CDR3 sequence: CASSLDRGVDRVAFF. CDR3 sequence (DNA): TGTGCCAGCAGCTTGGATAGGGGGGTCGACAGGGTAGCTTTCTTT. The chain has TRBV5-6 and TRBJ1-1; 7 nucleotides match TRBD1. After removal of 0 bases from V and 10 bases from J, the junction contained 12 bases not matched to a gene. The CDR3 is 15 amino acids. Germline loops: CDR1 SGHDT, CDR2 YYEEEE.

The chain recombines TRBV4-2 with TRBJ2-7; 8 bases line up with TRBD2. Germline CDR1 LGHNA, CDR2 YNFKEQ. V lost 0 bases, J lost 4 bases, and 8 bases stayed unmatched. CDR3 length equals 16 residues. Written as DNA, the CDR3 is TGTGCCAGCAGCCAAGAGGCGGGGGGCGAGTCGTACGAGCAGTACTTC. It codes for CASSQEAGGESYEQYF.

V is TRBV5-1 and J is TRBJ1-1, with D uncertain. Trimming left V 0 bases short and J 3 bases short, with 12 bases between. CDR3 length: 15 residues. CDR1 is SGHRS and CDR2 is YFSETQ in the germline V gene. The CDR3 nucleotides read TGCGCCAGCAGCTTGGACGCCTCCAGGTACACTGAAGCTTTCTTT. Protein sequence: CASSLDASRYTEAFF.

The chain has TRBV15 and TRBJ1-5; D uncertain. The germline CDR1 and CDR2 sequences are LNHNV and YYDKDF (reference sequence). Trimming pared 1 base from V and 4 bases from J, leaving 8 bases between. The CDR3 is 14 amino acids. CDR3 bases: TGTGCCACCAGCAGAGCACAGTTGAATCAGCCCCAGCATTTT. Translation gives CATSRAQLNQPQHF.

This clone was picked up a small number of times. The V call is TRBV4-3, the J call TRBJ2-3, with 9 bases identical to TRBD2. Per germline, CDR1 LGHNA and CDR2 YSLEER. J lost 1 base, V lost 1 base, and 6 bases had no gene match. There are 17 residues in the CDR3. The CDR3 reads CASSQVYRGRGTDTQYF. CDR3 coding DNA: TGCGCCAGCAGCCAAGTTTATCGCGGGAGGGGCACAGATACGCAGTATTTT.

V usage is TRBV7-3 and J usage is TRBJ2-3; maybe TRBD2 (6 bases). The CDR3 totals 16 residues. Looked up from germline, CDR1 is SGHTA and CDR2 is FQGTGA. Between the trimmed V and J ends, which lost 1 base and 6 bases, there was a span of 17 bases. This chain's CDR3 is CASSLITGGPTDTQYF. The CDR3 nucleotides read TGTGCCAGCAGCTTAATAACTGGAGGGCCTACCGATACGCAGTATTTT.

CDR3 DNA: TGCGCCAGCAGCTTGGAATGGGGCCAAGAGACCCAGTACTTC. This sequence encodes CASSLEWGQETQYF. The rearrangement links TRBV5-1 to TRBJ2-5; no definite D call. V lost 0 bases and J 1 base, leaving 7 bases between the germline ends. Germline values: CDR1 SGHRS, CDR2 YFSETQ. This CDR3 is built from 14 residues.

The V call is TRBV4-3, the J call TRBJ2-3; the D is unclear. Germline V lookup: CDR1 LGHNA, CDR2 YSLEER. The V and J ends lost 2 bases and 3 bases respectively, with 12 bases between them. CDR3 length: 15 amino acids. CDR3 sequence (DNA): TGCGCCAGCAGCCAAATTTCTACGGAGACAGATACGCAGTATTTT. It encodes CASSQISTETDTQYF.

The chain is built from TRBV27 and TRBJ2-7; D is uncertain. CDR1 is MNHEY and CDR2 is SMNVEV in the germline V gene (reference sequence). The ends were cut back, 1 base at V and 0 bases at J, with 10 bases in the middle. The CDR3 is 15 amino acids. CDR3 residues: CASSLFPGSSYEQYF. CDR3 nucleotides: TGTGCCAGCAGTTTATTTCCAGGAAGCTCCTACGAGCAGTACTTC.

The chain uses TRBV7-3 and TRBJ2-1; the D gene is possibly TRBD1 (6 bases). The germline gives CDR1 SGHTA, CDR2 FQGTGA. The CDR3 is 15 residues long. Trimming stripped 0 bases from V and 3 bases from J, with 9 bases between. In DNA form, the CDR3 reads TGTGCCAGCAGCTTAACGATGGACAGCTACAATGAGCAGTTCTTC. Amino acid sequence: CASSLTMDSYNEQFF. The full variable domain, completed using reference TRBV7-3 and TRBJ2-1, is GAGVSQTPSNKVTEKGKYVELRCDPISGHTALYWYRQSLGQGPEFLIYFQGTGAADDSGLPNDRFFAVRPEGSVSTLKIQRTERGDSAVYLCASSLTMDSYNEQFFGPGTRLTVL.

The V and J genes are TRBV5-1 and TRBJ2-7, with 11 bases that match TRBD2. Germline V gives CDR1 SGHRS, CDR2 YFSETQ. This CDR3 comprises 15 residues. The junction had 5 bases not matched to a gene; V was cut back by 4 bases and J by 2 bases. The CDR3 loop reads CASSTGTSGAYEQYF. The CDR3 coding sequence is TGCGCCAGCAGCACTGGGACTAGCGGAGCCTACGAGCAGTACTTC.

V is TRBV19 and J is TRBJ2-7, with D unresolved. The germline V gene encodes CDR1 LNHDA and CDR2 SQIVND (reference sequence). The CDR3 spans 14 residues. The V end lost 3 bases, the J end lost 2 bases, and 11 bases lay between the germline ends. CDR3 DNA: TGTGCCAGTAGTATCTTGGTAGGGCCCTACGAGCAGTACTTC. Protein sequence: CASSILVGPYEQYF.

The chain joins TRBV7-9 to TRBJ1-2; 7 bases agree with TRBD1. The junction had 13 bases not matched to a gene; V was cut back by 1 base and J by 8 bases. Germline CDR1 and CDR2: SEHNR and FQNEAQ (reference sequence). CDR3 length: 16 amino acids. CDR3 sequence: CASSLVFRGDAGGYTF. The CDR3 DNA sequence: TGTGCCAGCAGCTTAGTATTCAGGGGGGACGCTGGCGGCTACACCTTC.